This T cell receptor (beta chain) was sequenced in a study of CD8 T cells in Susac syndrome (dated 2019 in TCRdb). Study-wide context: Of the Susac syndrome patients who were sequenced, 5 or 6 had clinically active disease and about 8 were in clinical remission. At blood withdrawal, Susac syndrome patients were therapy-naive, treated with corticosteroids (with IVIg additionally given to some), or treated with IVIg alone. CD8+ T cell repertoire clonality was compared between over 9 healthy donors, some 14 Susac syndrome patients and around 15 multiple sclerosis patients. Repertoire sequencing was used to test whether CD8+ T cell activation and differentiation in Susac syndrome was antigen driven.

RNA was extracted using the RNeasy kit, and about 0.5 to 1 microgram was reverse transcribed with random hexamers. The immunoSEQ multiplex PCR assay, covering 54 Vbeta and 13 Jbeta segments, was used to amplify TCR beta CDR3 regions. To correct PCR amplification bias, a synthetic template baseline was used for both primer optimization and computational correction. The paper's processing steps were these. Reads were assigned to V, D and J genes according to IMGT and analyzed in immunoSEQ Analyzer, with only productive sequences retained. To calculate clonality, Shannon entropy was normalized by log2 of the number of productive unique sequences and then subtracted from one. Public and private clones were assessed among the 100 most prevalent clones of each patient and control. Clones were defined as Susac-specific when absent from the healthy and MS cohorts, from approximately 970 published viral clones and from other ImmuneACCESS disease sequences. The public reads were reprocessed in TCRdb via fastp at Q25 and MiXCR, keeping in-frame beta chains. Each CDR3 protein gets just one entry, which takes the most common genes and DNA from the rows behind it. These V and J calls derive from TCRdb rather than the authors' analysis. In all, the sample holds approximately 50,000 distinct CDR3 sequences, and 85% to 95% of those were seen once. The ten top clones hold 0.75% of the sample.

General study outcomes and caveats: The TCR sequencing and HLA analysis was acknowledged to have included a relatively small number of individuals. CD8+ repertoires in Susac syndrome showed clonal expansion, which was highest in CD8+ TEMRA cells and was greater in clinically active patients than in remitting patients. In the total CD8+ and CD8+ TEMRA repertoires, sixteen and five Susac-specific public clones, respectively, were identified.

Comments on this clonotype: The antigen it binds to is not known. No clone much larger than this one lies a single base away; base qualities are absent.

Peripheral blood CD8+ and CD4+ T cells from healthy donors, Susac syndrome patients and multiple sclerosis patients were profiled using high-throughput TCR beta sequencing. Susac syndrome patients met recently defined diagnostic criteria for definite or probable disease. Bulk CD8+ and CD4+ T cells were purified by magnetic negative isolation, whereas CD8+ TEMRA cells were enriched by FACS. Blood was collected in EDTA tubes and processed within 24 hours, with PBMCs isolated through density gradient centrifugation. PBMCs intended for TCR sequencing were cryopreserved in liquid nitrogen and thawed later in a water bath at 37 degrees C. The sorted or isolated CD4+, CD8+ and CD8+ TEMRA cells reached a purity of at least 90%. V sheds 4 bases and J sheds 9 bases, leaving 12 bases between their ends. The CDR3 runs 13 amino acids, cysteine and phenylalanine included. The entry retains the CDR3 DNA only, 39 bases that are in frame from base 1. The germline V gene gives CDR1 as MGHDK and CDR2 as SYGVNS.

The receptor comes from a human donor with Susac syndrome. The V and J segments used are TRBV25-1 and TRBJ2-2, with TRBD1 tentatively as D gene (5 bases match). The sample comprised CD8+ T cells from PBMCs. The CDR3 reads CASSAQGTRELFF. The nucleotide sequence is TGTGCCAGCAGTGCCCAGGGTACCCGGGAGCTGTTTTTT. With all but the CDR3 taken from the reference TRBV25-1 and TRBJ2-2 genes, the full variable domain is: EADIYQTPRYLVIGTGKKITLECSQTMGHDKMYWYQQDPGMELHLIHYSYGVNSTEKGDLSSESTVSRIRTEHFPLTLESARPSHTSQYLCASSAQGTRELFFGEGSRLTVL.